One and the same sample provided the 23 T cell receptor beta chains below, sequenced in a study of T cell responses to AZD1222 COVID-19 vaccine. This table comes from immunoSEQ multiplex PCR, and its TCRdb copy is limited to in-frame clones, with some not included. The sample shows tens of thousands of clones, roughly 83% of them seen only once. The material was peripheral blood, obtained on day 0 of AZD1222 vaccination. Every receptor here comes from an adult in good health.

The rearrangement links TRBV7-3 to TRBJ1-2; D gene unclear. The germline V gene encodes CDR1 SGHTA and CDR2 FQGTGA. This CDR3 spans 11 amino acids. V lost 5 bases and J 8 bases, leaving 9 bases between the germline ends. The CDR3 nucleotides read TGTGCCAGCAGCGCCGGTGGGGGCTACACCTTC. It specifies CASSAGGGYTF.

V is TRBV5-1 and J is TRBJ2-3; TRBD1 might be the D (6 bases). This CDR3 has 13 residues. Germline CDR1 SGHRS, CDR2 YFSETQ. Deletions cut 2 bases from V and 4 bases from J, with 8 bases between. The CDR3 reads CASSLQGSDTQYF. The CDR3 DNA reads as TGCGCCAGCAGCTTACAGGGTTCAGATACGCAGTATTTT. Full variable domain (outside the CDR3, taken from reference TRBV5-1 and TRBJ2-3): KAGVTQTPRYLIKTRGQQVTLSCSPISGHRSVSWYQQTPGQGLQFLFEYFSETQRNKGNFPGRFSGRQFSNSRSEMNVSTLELGDSALYLCASSLQGSDTQYFGPGTRLTVL.

Written as DNA, the CDR3 is TGCGCCAGCAGCCAAGTCCAGGGGGGCACAGATACGCAGTATTTT. This translates into CASSQVQGGTDTQYF. The gene calls are TRBV4-1 and TRBJ2-3; 7 positions agree with TRBD1. Germline values: CDR1 MGHRA, CDR2 YSYEKL. Trimming removed 1 base from V and 1 base from J; junction bases left unmatched: 2. CDR3 size: 15 residues.

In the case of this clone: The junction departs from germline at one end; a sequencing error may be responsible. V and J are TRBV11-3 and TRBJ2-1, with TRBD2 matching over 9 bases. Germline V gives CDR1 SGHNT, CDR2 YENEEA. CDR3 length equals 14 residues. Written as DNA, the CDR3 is TGCGCCTCCTTAGGCGGGGGGGCCGTAGATGAGCAGTTCTTC. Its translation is CASLGGGAVDEQFF.

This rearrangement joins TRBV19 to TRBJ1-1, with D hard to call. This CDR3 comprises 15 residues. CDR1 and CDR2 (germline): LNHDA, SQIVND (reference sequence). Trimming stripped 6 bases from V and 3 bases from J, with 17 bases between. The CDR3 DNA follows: TGTGCCAGTAGAACACCAGGACCTTGGGACACTGAAGCTTTCTTT. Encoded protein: CASRTPGPWDTEAFF.

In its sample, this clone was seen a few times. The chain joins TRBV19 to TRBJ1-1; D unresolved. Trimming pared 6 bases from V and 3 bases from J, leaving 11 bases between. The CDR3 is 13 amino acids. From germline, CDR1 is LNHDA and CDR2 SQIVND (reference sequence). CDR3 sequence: CASRADWDTEAFF. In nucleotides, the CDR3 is TGTGCCAGTAGGGCGGACTGGGACACTGAAGCTTTCTTT.

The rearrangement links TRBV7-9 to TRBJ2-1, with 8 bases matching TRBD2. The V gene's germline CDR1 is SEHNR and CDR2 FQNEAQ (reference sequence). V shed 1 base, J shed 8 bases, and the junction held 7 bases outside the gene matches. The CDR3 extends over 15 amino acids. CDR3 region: CASSLESGGPHEQFF. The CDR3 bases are TGTGCCAGCAGCTTAGAGTCGGGAGGGCCCCATGAGCAGTTCTTC. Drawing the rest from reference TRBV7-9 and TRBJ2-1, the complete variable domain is DTGVSQNPRHKITKRGQNVTFRCDPISEHNRLYWYRQTLGQGPEFLTYFQNEAQLEKSRLLSDRFSAERPKGSFSTLEIQRTEQGDSAMYLCASSLESGGPHEQFFGPGTRLTVL.

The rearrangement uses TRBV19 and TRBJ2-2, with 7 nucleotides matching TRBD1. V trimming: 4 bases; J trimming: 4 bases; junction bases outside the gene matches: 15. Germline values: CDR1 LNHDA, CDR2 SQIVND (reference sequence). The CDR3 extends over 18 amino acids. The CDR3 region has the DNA TGTGCCAGTAGTACTCGGACAGGCGGGTTGATAGGCACCGGGGAGCTGTTTTTT. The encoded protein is CASSTRTGGLIGTGELFF.

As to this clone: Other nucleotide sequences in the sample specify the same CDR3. The DNA for the CDR3 is TGTGCCAGCAGTGACTCGAGCCGAGGGACTGAAGCTTTCTTT. This translates into CASSDSSRGTEAFF. This chain connects TRBV6-4 to TRBJ1-1; D is unclear. From germline, CDR1 is MRHNA and CDR2 SNTAGT. Trimming removed 0 bases at V and 5 bases at J, with 10 bases between. The CDR3 sequence is 14 residues long.

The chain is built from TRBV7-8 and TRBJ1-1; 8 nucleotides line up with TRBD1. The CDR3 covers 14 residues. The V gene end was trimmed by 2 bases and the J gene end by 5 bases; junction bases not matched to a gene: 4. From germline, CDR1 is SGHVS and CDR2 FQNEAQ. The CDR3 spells CASSLSGGRTEAFF. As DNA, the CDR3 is TGTGCCAGCAGCTTATCAGGGGGCCGTACTGAAGCTTTCTTT.

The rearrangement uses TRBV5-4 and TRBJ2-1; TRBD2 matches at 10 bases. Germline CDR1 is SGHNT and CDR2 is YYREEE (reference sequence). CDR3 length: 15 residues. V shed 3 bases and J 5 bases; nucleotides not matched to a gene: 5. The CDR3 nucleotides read TGTGCCAGCAGCTCCCCGGGACTAGCGAACAATGAGCAGTTCTTC. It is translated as CASSSPGLANNEQFF.

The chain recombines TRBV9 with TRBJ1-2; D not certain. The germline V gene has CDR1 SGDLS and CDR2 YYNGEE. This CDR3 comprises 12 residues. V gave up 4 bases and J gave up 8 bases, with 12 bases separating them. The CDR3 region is CASSPGYLGYTF. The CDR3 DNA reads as TGTGCCAGCAGCCCCGGGTATCTAGGCTACACCTTC.

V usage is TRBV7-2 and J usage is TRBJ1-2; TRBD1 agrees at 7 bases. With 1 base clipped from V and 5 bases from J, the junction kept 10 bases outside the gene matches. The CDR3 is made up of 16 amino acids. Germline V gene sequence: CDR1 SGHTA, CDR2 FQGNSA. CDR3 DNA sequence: TGTGCCAGCAGCTTAGACGGGACAGTCCCCAGGTATGGCTACACCTTC. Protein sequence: CASSLDGTVPRYGYTF.

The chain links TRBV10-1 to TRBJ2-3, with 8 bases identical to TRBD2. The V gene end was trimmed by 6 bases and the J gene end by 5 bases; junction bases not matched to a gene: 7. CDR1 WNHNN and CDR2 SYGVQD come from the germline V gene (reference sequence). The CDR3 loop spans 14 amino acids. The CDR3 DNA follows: TGCGCCAGCAGCCGGACTAGCCGACAAGATACGCAGTATTTT. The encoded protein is CASSRTSRQDTQYF.

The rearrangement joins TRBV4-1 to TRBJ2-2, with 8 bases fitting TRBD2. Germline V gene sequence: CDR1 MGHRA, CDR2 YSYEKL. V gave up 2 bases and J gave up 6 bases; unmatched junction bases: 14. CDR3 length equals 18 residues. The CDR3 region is CASSQKGPTGSGAGELFF. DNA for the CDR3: TGCGCCAGCAGCCAAAAAGGGCCGACAGGTAGCGGGGCCGGGGAGCTGTTTTTT.

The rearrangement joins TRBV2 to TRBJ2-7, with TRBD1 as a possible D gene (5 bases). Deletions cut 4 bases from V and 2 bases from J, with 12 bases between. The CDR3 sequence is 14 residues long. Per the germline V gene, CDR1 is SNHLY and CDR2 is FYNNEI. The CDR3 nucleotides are TGTGCCAGCAGTGCGGTAGGACAAGCCTACGAGCAGTACTTC. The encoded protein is CASSAVGQAYEQYF. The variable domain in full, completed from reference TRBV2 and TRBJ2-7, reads EPEVTQTPSHQVTQMGQEVILRCVPISNHLYFYWYRQILGQKVEFLVSFYNNEISEKSEIFDDQFSVERPDGSNFTLKIRSTKLEDSAMYFCASSAVGQAYEQYFGPGTRLTVT.

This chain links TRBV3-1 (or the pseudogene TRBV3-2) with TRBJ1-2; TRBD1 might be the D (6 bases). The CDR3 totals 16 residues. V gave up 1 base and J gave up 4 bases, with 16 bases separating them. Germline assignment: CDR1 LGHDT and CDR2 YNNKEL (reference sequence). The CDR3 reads CASSQGATGLAYGYTF. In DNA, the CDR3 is TGTGCCAGCAGCCAAGGGGCCACAGGGCTAGCCTATGGCTACACCTTC.

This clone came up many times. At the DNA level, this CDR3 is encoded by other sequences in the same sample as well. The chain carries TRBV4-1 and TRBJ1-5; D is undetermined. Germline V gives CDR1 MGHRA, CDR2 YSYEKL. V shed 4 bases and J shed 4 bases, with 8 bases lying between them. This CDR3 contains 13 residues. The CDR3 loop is CASSLRLNQPQHF. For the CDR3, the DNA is TGCGCCAGCAGCCTAAGGCTTAATCAGCCCCAGCATTTT.

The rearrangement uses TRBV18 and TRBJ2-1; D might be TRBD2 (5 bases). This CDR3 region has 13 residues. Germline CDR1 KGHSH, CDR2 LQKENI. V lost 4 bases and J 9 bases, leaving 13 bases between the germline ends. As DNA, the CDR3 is TGTGCCAGCTCACTTAACAGACGGGGTGAGCAGTTCTTC. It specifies CASSLNRRGEQFF.

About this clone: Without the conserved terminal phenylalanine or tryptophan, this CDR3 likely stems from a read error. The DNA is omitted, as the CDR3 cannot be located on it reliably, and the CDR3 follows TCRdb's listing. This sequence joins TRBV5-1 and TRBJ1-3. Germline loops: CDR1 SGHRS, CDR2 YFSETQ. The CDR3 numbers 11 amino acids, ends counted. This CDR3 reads CASSWGERAFC.

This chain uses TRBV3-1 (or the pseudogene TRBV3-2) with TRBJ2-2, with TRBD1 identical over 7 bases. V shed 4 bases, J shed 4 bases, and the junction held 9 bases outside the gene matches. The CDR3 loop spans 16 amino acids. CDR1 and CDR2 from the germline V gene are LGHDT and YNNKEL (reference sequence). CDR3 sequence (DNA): TGTGCCAGCAGCCCCTGGACAGGTTTGAGCACCGGGGAGCTGTTTTTT. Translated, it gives CASSPWTGLSTGELFF.

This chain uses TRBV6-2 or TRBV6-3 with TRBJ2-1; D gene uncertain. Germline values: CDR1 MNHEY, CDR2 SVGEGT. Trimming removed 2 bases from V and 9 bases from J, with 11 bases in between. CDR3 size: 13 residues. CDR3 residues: CASSYGVVVEQFF. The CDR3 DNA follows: TGTGCCAGCAGTTACGGGGTAGTGGTTGAGCAGTTCTTC.

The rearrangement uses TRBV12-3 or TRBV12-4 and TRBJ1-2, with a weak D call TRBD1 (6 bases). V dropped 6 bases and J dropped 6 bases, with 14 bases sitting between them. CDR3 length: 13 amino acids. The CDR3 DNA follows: TGTGCCAGCAGAGAACAGGGAAAGGATGGCTACACCTTC. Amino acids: CASREQGKDGYTF.